A single sample gave rise to the 8 T cell receptor beta chains below, sequenced in a study of T cells after yellow fever vaccination. TCRdb reanalysed the 5' RACE reads using MiXCR and keeps one entry per CDR3 protein. The sample lists hundreds of thousands of distinct CDR3 sequences, 12% occurring once. The specimen was PBMCs, collected on the day of the yellow fever booster vaccination. The receptor set was obtained from a man between 25 and 39 years old who received the YFV17D yellow fever vaccine.

The CDR3 is CSVEFNGGYTF. DNA of the CDR3: TGCAGCGTTGAGTTCAACGGCGGCTACACCTTC. The genes are TRBV29-1 and TRBJ1-2; no firm D call. V dropped 3 bases and J dropped 8 bases, with 10 bases sitting between them. The germline CDR1 and CDR2 sequences are SQVTM and ANQGSEA. CDR3 size: 11 residues.

This clonotype appeared many times. The J gene is TRBJ2-7, the V gene TRBV7-2, with D maybe TRBD1 (5 bases). Germline-derived CDR1 and CDR2 are SGHTA and FQGNSA. V was trimmed by 2 bases and J by 6 bases, leaving 14 bases between them. The CDR3 has 14 amino acids. The CDR3 loop is CASSLQGSSREQYF. In DNA form, the CDR3 reads TGTGCCAGCAGCTTACAGGGTTCTAGTCGCGAGCAGTACTTC.

This clonotype was found many times. The chain employs TRBV29-1 and TRBJ1-5; possible D gene TRBD1, 6 bases. The CDR3 runs to 13 residues. V was shortened by 4 bases and J by 3 bases, with 10 bases between the two germline ends. In germline, CDR1 is SQVTM, CDR2 ANQGSEA. CDR3 protein: CSVAGTFNQPQHF. The CDR3 DNA reads TGCAGCGTTGCTGGGACATTCAATCAGCCCCAGCATTTT.

This clonotype was picked up a small number of times. The genes are TRBV15 and TRBJ2-7; 11 bases are shared with TRBD1. The CDR3 covers 17 residues. Per germline, CDR1 LNHNV and CDR2 YYDKDF (reference sequence). V shed 1 base and J 4 bases; nucleotides not matched to a gene: 9. Written as DNA, the CDR3 is TGTGCCACCAGCAGAGTGAGCTCGGGACAGGGGGATTACGAGCAGTACTTC. It encodes CATSRVSSGQGDYEQYF.

This clonotype was seen more than once but under ten times. This chain uses TRBV6-2 or TRBV6-3 with TRBJ2-1; D remains unclear. V lost 2 bases to trimming and J lost 1 base, with 12 bases between them. CDR1 is MNHEY, CDR2 SVGEGT, per germline. The length of the CDR3 is 16 residues. In DNA form, the CDR3 reads TGTGCCAGCAGTTACACGGCGGTTCGGTCCTACAATGAGCAGTTCTTC. Translating it yields CASSYTAVRSYNEQFF.

Only a few counts were recorded for this clonotype. This chain connects TRBV28 to TRBJ2-7; D perhaps matches TRBD2 (8 bases). Germline V lookup: CDR1 MDHEN, CDR2 SYDVKM. CDR3 length: 15 amino acids. The V end lost 9 bases, the J end lost 6 bases, and 24 bases lay between the germline ends. The CDR3, as DNA: TGTGCCAGTAACAAACCCCTGACAGGGACTAGCGAGCAGTACTTC. It is translated as CASNKPLTGTSEQYF.

This chain uses TRBV6-1 with TRBJ2-7; 10 bases map to TRBD1. V shed 7 bases, J shed 2 bases, and the junction held 5 bases outside the gene matches. The CDR3 contains 14 residues. Germline V gene lookup returns CDR1 MNHNS and CDR2 SASEGT. CDR3 loop: CASKRDRGPYEQYF. Here the CDR3 DNA reads TGTGCCAGCAAAAGGGACAGGGGTCCCTACGAGCAGTACTTC.

This clonotype came up many times. The V call is TRBV27, the J call TRBJ2-7; possibly TRBD1 for D (5 bases). Germline CDR1 MNHEY, CDR2 SMNVEV (reference sequence). The CDR3 covers 13 residues. V was trimmed by 5 bases and J by 1 base, leaving 9 bases between them. This CDR3 is CASSPTASYEQYF. The CDR3 DNA reads as TGTGCCAGCAGTCCGACAGCTTCCTACGAGCAGTACTTC.